The T cell receptor (beta chain) described here comes from a study of T cells in narcolepsy (dated by TCRdb to between 2018 and 2020). Turning to the overall study: Patients with narcolepsy type 1 or type 2 (NT1, NT2) and healthy control donors were enrolled in the study. The study used TCR Vbeta sequencing to track clonotypes in blood and CSF while looking for autoreactive T cells in narcolepsy patients that target self-antigens of hypocretin neurons (hypocretin, TRIB2). The paper's findings and limits, for the study overall: In plots comparing CSF and blood CD4+ T cell clonotypes from the same patient, HCRT-specific and TRIB2-specific autoreactive clonotypes were highlighted. Certain blood memory CD4+ repertoires from patients and controls had no sequences that matched autoreactive T cell clones. According to the report, autoreactive clonotypes were detected serially in the blood of the same patients and of different patients, but not in healthy controls. Patients and controls had comparable numbers of sequenced blood memory CD4+ clonotypes, averaging about 39,000 and 30,000, respectively.

Memory CD4+ T cells were sorted ex vivo from peripheral blood of narcolepsy patients and healthy controls for TCR Vbeta sequencing. Library prep was done by the immunoSEQ multiplex PCR assay. Entries here come from immuneACCESS through TCRdb and include only in-frame sequences with V and J called. Some clones fail to appear in such tables; in the studies checked, an unresolved V gene covers under half of the shortfall, and the cause of the remainder is unknown. The sample table holds tens of thousands of clones, of which under 85% were seen once. Jointly, the top ten make up 1.5% to 2% of the sample. About this clone itself: Its antigen remains undetermined. No much larger clone exists at a distance of one base, and base qualities are not known.

The CDR3 has 16 amino acids, counting the end cysteine and phenylalanine. Of the read, only the CDR3 DNA is kept; its 48 bases are in frame from base 1. The germline V gene encodes CDR1 SQVTM and CDR2 ANQGSEA. V loses 1 base of germline sequence and J loses 10 bases, and the interval between the two ends is 23 bases. The chain couples TRBV29-1 to TRBJ1-5; the D gene is perhaps TRBD1, on 5 matching bases. Sequencing input: CD45RA- memory CD4+ T cells from PBMCs. The cell subset or site label for this specimen denotes: memory T cells sorted ex vivo from peripheral blood. The source of this sequence is a human donor with narcolepsy. This receptor has the CDR3 CSVEVRTSKGPLPQHF. The nucleotides read TGCAGCGTTGAAGTGCGGACATCCAAGGGACCTTTACCCCAGCATTTT.